These T cell receptor beta chains were read from a single sample in a study of cytomegalovirus exposure and HLA in healthy donors. Assay: immunoSEQ multiplex PCR; the TCRdb copy retains only in-frame clones and omits some. The data hold 100,000 or so clones, with less than 85% observed a single time. Sequenced material: PBMCs. These TCRs come from a man aged 35-49 years in good health and CMV-seropositive. Each CDR3 is given with its conserved first and last residue. Fields, in order: V gene, clone size, J gene, D gene, CDR3 protein, CDR3 DNA. A D gene is named only where the DNA matches it firmly. For some rows the clone size is stated as once, few or many, or as a class when expanded; others skip it.

TRBV6-6	NA	TRBJ1-1	NA	CASSPQGTAGRSEAFF	TGTGCCAGCAGTCCCCAGGGCACGGCAGGGAGGTCTGAAGCTTTCTTT
TRBV18	NA	TRBJ2-5	TRBD2	CASSPTSGRETQYF	TGTGCCAGCTCACCAACGAGCGGGAGGGAGACCCAGTACTTC
TRBV7-9	once	TRBJ2-3	NA	CASSFLGHSTDTQYF	TGTGCCAGCAGCTTCCTGGGCCATAGCACAGATACGCAGTATTTT
TRBV11-3	NA	TRBJ1-4	TRBD1	CASSLRTGAGTNEKLFF	TGTGCCAGCAGCTTGAGAACAGGGGCTGGCACTAATGAAAAACTGTTTTTT
TRBV5-4	NA	TRBJ2-2	NA	CAGRTGSNTGELFF	TGTGCCGGGAGGACAGGTTCGAACACCGGGGAGCTGTTTTTT
TRBV19	NA	TRBJ2-3	NA	CASTGFEAGGIDTQYF	TGTGCCAGTACGGGCTTCGAGGCAGGGGGGATAGATACGCAGTATTTT
TRBV7-8	few	TRBJ1-2	TRBD1	CASSTRGPDGYTF	TGTGCCAGCAGCACCAGGGGGCCCGATGGCTACACCTTC
TRBV27	few	TRBJ2-5	TRBD1	CASSPGTGGLEETQYF	TGTGCCAGCAGTCCCGGGACAGGGGGCTTAGAGGAGACCCAGTACTTC
TRBV4-2	NA	TRBJ2-1	TRBD2	CASSHRLPASGGGREQFF	TGTGCCAGCAGCCACCGCCTGCCCGCTAGCGGGGGAGGCAGGGAGCAGTTCTTC
TRBV7-6	few	TRBJ1-1	TRBD1	CASSRDRATEAFF	TGTGCCAGCAGCCGGGACAGGGCCACTGAAGCTTTCTTT
TRBV10-3	NA	TRBJ1-2	NA	CAISEPRAPKGGYTF	TGTGCCATCAGTGAGCCGCGGGCCCCAAAGGGTGGCTACACCTTC
TRBV9	NA	TRBJ2-7	TRBD1	CASSPGGHSSYEQYF	TGTGCCAGCAGTCCAGGGGGCCATAGCTCCTACGAGCAGTACTTC
TRBV7-9	NA	TRBJ2-7	TRBD1	CASSSPRGRGYEQYF	TGTGCCAGCAGCTCCCCGCGAGGCAGGGGGTACGAGCAGTACTTC
TRBV18	once	TRBJ1-1	NA	CASSPAGGTEAFF	TGTGCCAGCTCACCAGCCGGGGGCACTGAAGCTTTCTTT
TRBV11-2	NA	TRBJ1-5	NA	CASSLGLAVPSNQPQHF	TGTGCCAGCAGCTTAGGCTTGGCAGTACCTAGCAATCAGCCCCAGCATTTT
TRBV4-1	few	TRBJ2-6	NA	CASSEAGGANVLTF	TGCGCCAGCAGCGAGGCGGGCGGGGCCAACGTCCTGACTTTC
TRBV7-7	NA	TRBJ2-1	TRBD2	CASSRLAGVFGEQFF	TGTGCTAGCAGCCGACTAGCGGGGGTTTTCGGTGAGCAGTTCTTC
TRBV11-3	NA	TRBJ2-5	TRBD1	CASSLDYRGPETQYF	TGTGCCAGCAGCTTAGACTACAGGGGTCCAGAGACCCAGTACTTC
TRBV6-1	NA	TRBJ2-5	NA	CATVRGETQYF	TGTGCCACCGTAAGGGGAGAGACCCAGTACTTC
TRBV28	NA	TRBJ2-7	NA	CASSLSQTYEQYF	TGTGCCAGCAGTTTATCACAGACCTACGAGCAGTACTTC
TRBV30	NA	TRBJ1-2	NA	CAWKRESNYGYTF	TGTGCCTGGAAAAGGGAGTCCAACTATGGCTACACCTTC
TRBV28	once	TRBJ1-6	NA	CASSRAGVEGSPLHF	TGTGCCAGCAGTCGGGCAGGGGTTGAGGGTTCACCCCTCCACTTT
TRBV7-6	once	TRBJ1-1	NA	CASSLEPGGEAFF	TGTGCCAGCAGCTTAGAGCCGGGTGGGGAAGCTTTCTTT
TRBV5-1	NA	TRBJ1-4	TRBD1	CASSLASGTGALGEKLFF	TGCGCCAGCAGCTTGGCTAGCGGGACAGGAGCCTTGGGTGAAAAACTGTTTTTT
TRBV7-8	NA	TRBJ1-5	NA	CASSLVDRTDQPQHF	TGTGCCAGCAGCTTAGTAGACAGGACCGATCAGCCCCAGCATTTT